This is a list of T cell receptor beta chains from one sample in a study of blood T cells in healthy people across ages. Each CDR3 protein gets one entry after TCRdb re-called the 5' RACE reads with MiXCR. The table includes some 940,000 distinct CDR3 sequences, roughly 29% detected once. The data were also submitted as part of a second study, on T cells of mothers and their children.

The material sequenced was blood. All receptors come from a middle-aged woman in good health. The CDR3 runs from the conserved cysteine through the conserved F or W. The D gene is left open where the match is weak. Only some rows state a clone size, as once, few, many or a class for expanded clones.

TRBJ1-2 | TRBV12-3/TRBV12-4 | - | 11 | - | TGTGCCAGCAGCGGCAACCATGGCTACACCTTC | CASSGNHGYTF
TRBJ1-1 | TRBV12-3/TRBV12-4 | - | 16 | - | TGTGCCAGCCTCAGCGGGCTCGGACGGAAGAACACTGAAGCTTTCTTT | CASLSGLGRKNTEAFF
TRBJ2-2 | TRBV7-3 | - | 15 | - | TGTGCCAGCAGCTTATCAGGAGGGCAGTTCGGGGAGCTGTTTTTT | CASSLSGGQFGELFF
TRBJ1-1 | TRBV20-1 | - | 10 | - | TGCAGTGCTAGTAATATCCAAGCTTTCTTT | CSASNIQAFF
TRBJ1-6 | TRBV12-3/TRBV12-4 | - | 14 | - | TGTGCCAGCAGTTTTCAGTCTACAAGTTCACCCCTCCACTTT | CASSFQSTSSPLHF
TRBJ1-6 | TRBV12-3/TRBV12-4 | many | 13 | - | TGTGCCAGCAGTTTAGGGGAGCATTCACCCCTCCACTTT | CASSLGEHSPLHF
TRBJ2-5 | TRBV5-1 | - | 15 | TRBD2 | TGCGCCAGCAGCTTGTTAACTAGCGGAAGGGAGACCCAGTACTTC | CASSLLTSGRETQYF
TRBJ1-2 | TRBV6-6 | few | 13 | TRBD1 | TGTGCCAGCAGACAGGGGCAAAGGAATGGCTACACCTTC | CASRQGQRNGYTF
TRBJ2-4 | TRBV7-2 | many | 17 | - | TGTGCCAGCAGTCCCAATGGCGGGGTGTTGGCCAAAAACATTCAGTACTTC | CASSPNGGVLAKNIQYF
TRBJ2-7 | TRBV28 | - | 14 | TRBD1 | TGTGCCACCAACACCGGGACAGGGACCTACGAGCAGTACTTC | CATNTGTGTYEQYF
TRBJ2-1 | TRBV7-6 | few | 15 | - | TGTGCCAGCAGCTTAGAGACCCAGGGAGACGGTGAGCAGTTCTTC | CASSLETQGDGEQFF
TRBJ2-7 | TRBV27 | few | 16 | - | TGTGCCAGCAGTCCAGCGGGCGGGGTAGCGGTCTACGAGCAGTACTTC | CASSPAGGVAVYEQYF
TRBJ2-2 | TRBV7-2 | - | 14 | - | TGTGCCAGCAGCTTAGTGGCCGGGCTCGGGGAGCTGTTTTTT | CASSLVAGLGELFF
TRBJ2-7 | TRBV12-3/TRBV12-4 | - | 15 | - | TGTGCCAGCAGTTTCAGCCCAGGCTGGTCCTACGAGCAGTACTTC | CASSFSPGWSYEQYF
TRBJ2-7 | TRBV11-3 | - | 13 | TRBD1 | TGTGCCAGCGGCGTCCAGGGGGCGGACGAGCAGTACTTC | CASGVQGADEQYF
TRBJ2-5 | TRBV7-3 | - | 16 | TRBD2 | TGTGCCAGCAGCTCCCGCGGGGGGGCCCGACAAGAGACCCAGTACTTC | CASSSRGGARQETQYF
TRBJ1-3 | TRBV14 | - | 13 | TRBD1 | TGTGCAACACAGGGGCTCTCTGGAAACACCATATATTTT | CATQGLSGNTIYF